Below, 23 T cell receptor beta chains from the same sample are listed, as sequenced in a study of T cells in Graves' hyperthyroidism and ophthalmopathy. Amplified TCR beta CDR3 regions came from RNA transcripts. TCR CDR3 underwent first-round RT-PCR with the HTBI primer set. TCRdb passed the multiplex PCR reads through MiXCR, listing each CDR3 protein once. The sample includes about 540,000 distinct CDR3 sequences, around 42% of them seen just once. The sequencing input was peripheral blood or thyroid tissue (not recorded which). These receptor sequences come from a woman between 18 and 29 years old with Graves' hyperthyroidism.

At least ten counts were recorded for this clonotype. The chain has TRBV6-1 and TRBJ1-6; 7 nucleotides match TRBD1. This CDR3 is built from 15 residues. The V and J ends lost 3 bases and 7 bases, in that order; junction bases with no gene match: 6. Germline V lookup: CDR1 MNHNS, CDR2 SASEGT. Here the CDR3 DNA reads TGTGCCAGCAGTGATTCTGACAGGGAGAATTCACCCCTCCACTTT. It translates to CASSDSDRENSPLHF.

CDR3 amino acids: CASSLYWATTDTQYF. CDR3 bases: TGTGCCAGCAGCTTGTATTGGGCAACCACAGATACGCAGTATTTT. This chain joins TRBV5-5 and TRBJ2-3; D call uncertain. The germline V gene encodes CDR1 SGHKS and CDR2 YYEKEE (reference sequence). Trimming removed 1 base at V and 2 bases at J, with 11 bases between. The CDR3 is 15 residues long.

This clonotype appeared a few times. The chain couples TRBV11-1 to TRBJ2-5, with D perhaps TRBD1 (6 bases). Per the germline V gene, CDR1 is SGHAT and CDR2 is FQDESV (reference sequence). The CDR3 is 15 residues long. V shed 5 bases and J shed 5 bases, with 18 bases lying between them. As DNA, the CDR3 is TGTGCCAGCAGCCTAGACTTCCAGGGGCGGGAGACCCAGTACTTC. This codes for CASSLDFQGRETQYF.

The table lists this clonotype with many counts. The chain is built from TRBV11-2 and TRBJ1-1; 7 nucleotides align to TRBD1. Unmatched junction bases numbered 5, after V lost 7 bases and J lost 0 bases. This CDR3 is built from 14 residues. Germline loops: CDR1 SGHAT, CDR2 FQNNGV. The CDR3 is CASTPDRVNTEAFF. As DNA, the CDR3 is TGTGCCAGCACCCCCGACAGGGTGAACACTGAAGCTTTCTTT.

The chain combines TRBV5-5 with TRBJ1-2; 11 bases map to TRBD1. Trimming removed 2 bases from V and 4 bases from J; junction bases left unmatched: 7. The germline gives CDR1 SGHKS, CDR2 YYEKEE (reference sequence). The CDR3 has 16 residues. CDR3: CASSLGQGADGYGYTF. Here the CDR3 DNA reads TGTGCCAGCAGCTTAGGACAGGGGGCAGATGGCTATGGCTACACCTTC. The variable domain in full, with the rest retrieved from reference TRBV5-5 and TRBJ1-2, is DAGVTQSPTHLIKTRGQQVTLRCSPISGHKSVSWYQQVLGQGPQFIFQYYEKEERGRGNFPDRFSARQFPNYSSELNVNALLLGDSALYLCASSLGQGADGYGYTFGSGTRLTVV.

Only a few counts were recorded for this clonotype. The chain employs TRBV7-2 and TRBJ2-1; 11 nucleotides match TRBD2. Germline CDR1 reads SGHTA; CDR2 reads FQGNSA. The V and J ends lost 3 bases and 6 bases, in that order; junction bases with no gene match: 13. This CDR3 is built from 18 residues. CDR3 amino acids: CASSFPGLAEPWGNEQFF. Here the CDR3 DNA reads TGTGCCAGCAGCTTTCCGGGACTAGCGGAACCTTGGGGCAATGAGCAGTTCTTC.

The genes are TRBV27 and TRBJ2-7; TRBD1 agrees at 8 bases. CDR3 size: 15 residues. The germline CDR1 and CDR2 sequences are MNHEY and SMNVEV (reference sequence). Unmatched junction bases numbered 8, after V lost 4 bases and J lost 3 bases. CDR3 nucleotide sequence: TGTGCCAGCAGTTACCGGGACAGGAATTACTACGAGCAGTACTTC. Encoded protein: CASSYRDRNYYEQYF.

This rearrangement joins TRBV7-9 to TRBJ2-1; tentatively, D is TRBD2 (5 bases). Per germline, CDR1 SEHNR and CDR2 FQNEAQ (reference sequence). The germline V and J ends were trimmed by 0 bases and 7 bases, with 10 bases remaining between them. There are 14 residues in the CDR3. The CDR3 bases are TGTGCCAGCAGCTTAGCCGGGATACGGAATGAGCAGTTCTTC. This codes for CASSLAGIRNEQFF.

This rearrangement joins TRBV5-1 to TRBJ2-2; 9 bases are shared with TRBD2. Trimming removed 0 bases from V and 6 bases from J; junction bases left unmatched: 12. Germline CDR1 SGHRS, CDR2 YFSETQ. The CDR3 is 18 amino acids. The CDR3 protein is CASSLESQASGNPGELFF. CDR3 coding DNA: TGCGCCAGCAGCTTGGAGTCACAGGCTAGCGGGAATCCCGGGGAGCTGTTTTTT.

The J gene is TRBJ1-4, the V gene TRBV6-5; TRBD1 matches at 10 bases. This CDR3 has 15 residues. From germline, CDR1 is MNHEY and CDR2 SVGAGI. Germline trimming cut 2 bases from V and 4 bases from J; bases unmatched to any gene: 1. DNA of the CDR3: TGTGCCAGCAGTTACGGGACAGGGGTTAATGAAAAACTGTTTTTT. Translation gives CASSYGTGVNEKLFF.

Points on this clonotype: It may be a read error: a sequence one base away is much more abundant. This chain links TRBV9 with TRBJ1-1; TRBD1 is a possible D gene (6 bases). Germline loops: CDR1 SGDLS, CDR2 YYNGEE. The length of the CDR3 is 14 residues. CDR3 nucleotide sequence: TGTGCCGGCAGCGCGAGGGGGGCAGACACTGAAGCTTTCTTT. This encodes CAGSARGADTEAFF.

This clonotype was found a few times. In DNA form, the CDR3 reads TGCAGCGTTGGTATTGGGACTAGCGGAAGCACAGATACGCAGTATTTT. Amino acids: CSVGIGTSGSTDTQYF. The rearrangement uses TRBV29-1 and TRBJ2-3, with TRBD2 matching 11 bases. CDR3 length: 16 amino acids. J gave up 0 bases and V 4 bases, and 6 bases lay outside the gene matches. Germline lookup yields CDR1 SQVTM and CDR2 ANQGSEA.

This clonotype has ten or more counts. J is TRBJ1-4 and V is TRBV19; D may be TRBD1 (5 bases). Germline V gene data show CDR1 as LNHDA and CDR2 as SQIVND (reference sequence). Trimming took 2 bases from V and 5 from J, leaving 9 bases between them. The CDR3 length is 14 residues. The CDR3 DNA sequence: TGTGCCAGTAGTATAATGGAGGGGAATGAAAAACTGTTTTTT. Protein: CASSIMEGNEKLFF.

A few counts support this clonotype. The chain has TRBV20-1 and TRBJ1-5; 9 nucleotides match TRBD1. Germline-derived CDR1 and CDR2 are DFQATT and SNEGSKA (reference sequence). The V gene end was trimmed by 1 base and the J gene end by 0 bases; junction bases not matched to a gene: 13. The CDR3 extends over 19 amino acids. The CDR3 DNA is TGCAGTGCTAGAGTAAAGGGACAGGGTGGGACTTATAGCAATCAGCCCCAGCATTTT. It yields the protein CSARVKGQGGTYSNQPQHF.

The chain has TRBV7-2 and TRBJ2-5; 7 nucleotides line up with TRBD1. This CDR3 has 14 amino acids. Germline CDR1 is SGHTA and CDR2 is FQGNSA. The V and J ends lost 5 bases and 10 bases, in that order; junction bases with no gene match: 13. CDR3 nucleotides: TGTGCCAGCAGCCCCTGGGACAGAGTGTTTGACCAGTACTTC. Protein product: CASSPWDRVFDQYF.

This chain links TRBV19 with TRBJ2-7; D is possibly TRBD1 (6 bases). The CDR3 length is 15 residues. Trimming left V 3 bases short and J 1 base short, with 13 bases between. CDR1 and CDR2 (germline): LNHDA, SQIVND (reference sequence). The CDR3 nucleotides read TGTGCCAGTAGTATCTATCCCAGGGGTTCCTACGAGCAGTACTTC. It specifies CASSIYPRGSYEQYF.

This clonotype was detected many times. This chain connects TRBV5-1 to TRBJ2-5; 8 bases match TRBD1. Trimming took 4 bases from V and 3 from J; bases not matched to a gene: 8. The CDR3 totals 15 residues. The germline V gene has CDR1 SGHRS and CDR2 YFSETQ. CDR3 nucleotides: TGCGCCAGCAGCCCCCCGGGACAGGCCAAAGAGACCCAGTACTTC. Translating it yields CASSPPGQAKETQYF.

V gene TRBV12-3 or TRBV12-4 combines with J gene TRBJ1-5, with D perhaps TRBD1 (5 bases). This CDR3 comprises 16 residues. Trimming stripped 7 bases from V and 3 bases from J, with 19 bases between. CDR3 nucleotide sequence: TGTGCCAGCACCCAGGGAGGTGGGGAGTCCAATCAGCCCCAGCATTTT. It translates to CASTQGGGESNQPQHF.

As regards this clonotype: A much larger clone lies a single base off, so this may be a read error. Since the CDR3 does not end with the conserved phenylalanine or tryptophan, this likely comes from a read error. The CDR3 region is CASQPTFPGNTIYL. DNA of the CDR3: TGTGCCAGCCAACCGACCTTCCCGGGAAACACCATATATCTT. J is TRBJ1-3 and V is TRBV2, with D unresolved. Germline CDR1 SNHLY, CDR2 FYNNEI. The CDR3 contains 14 residues. With 8 bases removed from V and 4 bases from J, the gap between germline ends came to 15 bases.

This clonotype was observed a handful of times. The V gene is TRBV4-3, the J gene TRBJ2-7; TRBD1 might be the D (5 bases). The V end was cut by 0 bases, the J end by 4 bases, with 13 bases between. Germline CDR1 LGHNA, CDR2 YSLEER. The CDR3 runs to 15 residues. This chain's CDR3 is CASSQDRGTLYEQYF. In DNA, the CDR3 is TGCGCCAGCAGCCAAGATAGGGGAACCTTATACGAGCAGTACTTC.

As regards this clonotype: The junction does not match germline at one end; this may be a read error. This sequence joins TRBV12-3 or TRBV12-4 and TRBJ2-7, with 9 bases identical to TRBD2. This CDR3 has 15 residues. In DNA form, the CDR3 reads TGTGCCAACAGTTTAGTGCTAGCGGGGACCTACGAGCAGTACTTC. Translating gives CANSLVLAGTYEQYF.

At least ten counts were recorded for this clonotype. The chain links TRBV12-3 or TRBV12-4 to TRBJ1-3, with D unclear. V gave up 11 bases and J gave up 0 bases, with 14 bases separating them. The CDR3 contains 14 residues. The CDR3 coding sequence is TGTGCCTCTCTAGTGTGGAGCTCTGGAAACACCATATATTTT. Its translation is CASLVWSSGNTIYF.

The chain combines TRBV7-9 with TRBJ1-1; D might be TRBD1 (6 bases). V was shortened by 3 bases and J by 8 bases, with 13 bases between the two germline ends. The CDR3 is 13 residues long. Per the germline V gene, CDR1 is SEHNR and CDR2 is FQNEAQ (reference sequence). CDR3: CASSLGGEGEAFF. CDR3 nucleotides: TGTGCCAGCAGCTTGGGGGGCGAGGGCGAAGCTTTCTTT.